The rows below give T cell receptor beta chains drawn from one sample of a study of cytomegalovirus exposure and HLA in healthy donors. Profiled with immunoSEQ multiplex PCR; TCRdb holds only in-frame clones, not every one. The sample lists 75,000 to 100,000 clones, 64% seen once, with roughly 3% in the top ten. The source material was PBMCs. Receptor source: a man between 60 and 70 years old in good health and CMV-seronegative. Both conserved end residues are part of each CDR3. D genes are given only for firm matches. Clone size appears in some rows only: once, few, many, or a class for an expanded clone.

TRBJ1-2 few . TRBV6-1 TGTGCCAGCAGCCTACAGATTAACTATGGCTACACCTTC CASSLQINYGYTF
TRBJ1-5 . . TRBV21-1 TGTGCCAGCAGCAACGGGGGTCCGGTTCATGGCACCGTTCAGCCCCAGCATTTT CASSNGGPVHGTVQPQHF
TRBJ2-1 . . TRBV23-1 TGCGCCAGCAGTCAATCGAGAGGGTTTTCGGGGAATCAGTTCTTC CASSQSRGFSGNQFF
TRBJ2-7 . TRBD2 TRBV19 TGTGCCAGTAGTATTGTTGGGGCGGGAGCACATGAGCAGTACTTC CASSIVGAGAHEQYF
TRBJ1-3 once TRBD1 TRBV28 TGTGCCAGCAGTTTAATAGGGACAGGAGTTGGAAACACCATATATTTT CASSLIGTGVGNTIYF
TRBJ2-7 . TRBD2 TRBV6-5 TGTGCCAGCTCTGGACTAGCTGAATCTTCCTACGAGCAGTACTTC CASSGLAESSYEQYF
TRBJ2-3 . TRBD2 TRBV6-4 TGTGCCAGCAGTGACTCCGGCGGGAGTGGCGCAGATACGCAGTATTTT CASSDSGGSGADTQYF
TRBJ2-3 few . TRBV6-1 TGTGCCAGCAGTGTGGGAGGGGGGCACACAGATACGCAGTATTTT CASSVGGGHTDTQYF
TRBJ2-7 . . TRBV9 TGTGCCAGCAGCGTAGCTGGGGTCGGGACCTACGAGCAGTACTTC CASSVAGVGTYEQYF
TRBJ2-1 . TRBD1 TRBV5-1 TGCGCCAGCAGCCCCCGACAGGGGAATTACAATGAGCAGTTCTTC CASSPRQGNYNEQFF